The 23 T cell receptor beta chains given below trace back to one sample, sequenced in a study of shared clonotypes between healthy human individuals. Data came from immunoSEQ multiplex PCR; TCRdb stores just in-frame clones and leaves some out. Among almost 750,000 clones listed, roughly two thirds were seen once. Material: memory CD4+ T cells sorted from blood. Subset indicated: CD45RA-negative fraction. The receptors come from a woman aged 25 to 45 in good health.

CDR3 DNA sequence: TGTGCCAGCAGCCCCCGCGGGAGGGCTCTCTACGAGCAGTACTTC. Protein product: CASSPRGRALYEQYF. The V call is TRBV9, the J call TRBJ2-7; 9 positions agree with TRBD2. CDR3 size: 15 residues. Germline loops: CDR1 SGDLS, CDR2 YYNGEE. Trimming removed 4 bases from V and 3 bases from J; junction bases left unmatched: 8. Drawing the rest from reference TRBV9 and TRBJ2-7, the complete variable domain is DSGVTQTPKHLITATGQRVTLRCSPRSGDLSVYWYQQSLDQGLQFLIQYYNGEERAKGNILERFSAQQFPDLHSELNLSSLELGDSALYFCASSPRGRALYEQYFGPGTRLTVT.

The V call is TRBV18, the J call TRBJ1-2; TRBD1 matches at 10 bases. This CDR3 has 14 residues. The germline CDR1 and CDR2 sequences are KGHSH and LQKENI. The V and J ends lost 8 bases and 6 bases, in that order; junction bases with no gene match: 9. The CDR3 reads CASLLTGGENGYTF. CDR3 bases: TGTGCCAGCCTCTTGACAGGGGGCGAGAATGGCTACACCTTC.

On this clone itself: The sample has other DNA sequences that encode this CDR3 too. The chain uses TRBV20-1 and TRBJ1-1; D is ambiguous. The germline V gene has CDR1 DFQATT and CDR2 SNEGSKA (reference sequence). The CDR3 length is 10 residues. V lost 3 bases, J lost 2 bases, and 1 base lay in between. CDR3 in DNA: TGCAGTGCTAGTAACACTGAAGCTTTCTTT. Its translation: CSASNTEAFF.

The rearrangement links TRBV2 to TRBJ2-5; D is perhaps TRBD1 (6 bases). Germline CDR1 is SNHLY and CDR2 is FYNNEI. Trimming pared 6 bases from V and 5 bases from J, leaving 16 bases between. CDR3 length: 14 amino acids. CDR3 DNA sequence: TGTGCCAGCAGGGGGGACACGTCGGGGGAGACCCAGTACTTC. It encodes CASRGDTSGETQYF.

The rearrangement links TRBV28 to TRBJ2-7, with D possibly TRBD1 on 6 matching bases. This CDR3 comprises 15 residues. The V and J ends lost 5 bases and 5 bases respectively, with 19 bases between them. The V gene's germline CDR1 is MDHEN and CDR2 SYDVKM. CDR3 amino acids: CASSVRTTGIHEQYF. CDR3 in DNA: TGTGCCAGCAGTGTGAGAACTACAGGGATCCACGAGCAGTACTTC.

J is TRBJ2-1 and V is TRBV30; maybe TRBD1 (7 bases). Trimming took off 4 bases at V and 8 bases at J, with 30 bases between the two ends. Germline-derived CDR1 and CDR2 are GTSNPN and SVGIG (reference sequence). This CDR3 is 18 amino acids long. The CDR3 nucleotides read TGTGCCTGGATAGGGGACACCCGGACCAGGGGGGTTGTGGATGAGCAGTTCTTC. The encoded protein is CAWIGDTRTRGVVDEQFF. Filled out from reference TRBV30 and TRBJ2-1, the complete variable domain reads SQTIHQWPATLVQPVGSPLSLECTVEGTSNPNLYWYRQAAGRGLQLLFYSVGIGQISSEVPQNLSASRPQDRQFILSSKKLLLSDSGFYLCAWIGDTRTRGVVDEQFFGPGTRLTVL.

The genes are TRBV27 and TRBJ1-4; D is uncertain. The germline gives CDR1 MNHEY, CDR2 SMNVEV (reference sequence). The length of the CDR3 is 13 residues. The ends were cut back, 0 bases at V and 6 bases at J, with 5 bases in the middle. The CDR3 DNA is TGTGCCAGCAGTTTATCTGGGGATGAAAAACTGTTTTTT. Translation gives CASSLSGDEKLFF. The variable domain in full, completed from reference TRBV27 and TRBJ1-4, reads EAQVTQNPRYLITVTGKKLTVTCSQNMNHEYMSWYRQDPGLGLRQIYYSMNVEVTDKGDVPEGYKVSRKEKRNFPLILESPSPNQTSLYFCASSLSGDEKLFFGSGTQLSVL.

This clone has more than one count but fewer than ten. The V and J genes are TRBV27 and TRBJ1-1, with D unclear. Germline V gene sequence: CDR1 MNHEY, CDR2 SMNVEV (reference sequence). CDR3 length equals 13 residues. The V end was cut by 5 bases, the J end by 3 bases, with 10 bases between. The CDR3 protein is CASSQQRDTEAFF. For the CDR3, the DNA is TGTGCCAGCAGTCAACAGCGGGACACTGAAGCTTTCTTT.

This clone was counted a few times. The rearrangement joins TRBV5-1 to TRBJ2-3, with a weak D call TRBD2 (5 bases). V lost 0 bases to trimming and J lost 1 base, with 15 bases between them. Germline V gives CDR1 SGHRS, CDR2 YFSETQ. The CDR3 is made up of 17 amino acids. CDR3 sequence reads: CASSLGWGVRGTDTQYF. Here the CDR3 DNA reads TGCGCCAGCAGCTTGGGATGGGGAGTTAGGGGCACAGATACGCAGTATTTT.

This clone turned up a few times. The CDR3, as DNA: TGTGCCAGCCGACTGCTTGCGAACACCGGGGAGCTGTTTTTT. Translation gives CASRLLANTGELFF. The rearrangement joins TRBV27 to TRBJ2-2; D unresolved. Trimming took 8 bases from V and 0 from J, leaving 10 bases between them. Germline V gene data show CDR1 as MNHEY and CDR2 as SMNVEV (reference sequence). The CDR3 runs to 14 residues.

This chain links TRBV10-2 with TRBJ1-1; TRBD1 matches 7 bases. V trimming: 6 bases; J trimming: 6 bases; junction bases outside the gene matches: 7. The CDR3 is made up of 13 amino acids. In germline, CDR1 is WSHSY, CDR2 SAAADI. The chain's CDR3 is CASSSGTAPEAFF. The CDR3 nucleotides read TGCGCCAGCAGCTCCGGGACAGCCCCTGAAGCTTTCTTT.

V is TRBV28 and J is TRBJ1-1; D gene ambiguous. The length of the CDR3 is 13 residues. Trimming shortened V by 5 bases and J by 0 bases, and 7 bases separated the two germline ends. Germline V gives CDR1 MDHEN, CDR2 SYDVKM. CDR3 in amino acids: CASSRLVNTEAFF. DNA of the CDR3: TGTGCCAGCAGTCGGTTGGTGAACACTGAAGCTTTCTTT.

In nucleotides, the CDR3 is TGCGCCAGCAGCTTGGCACTAGCGGGAGGGAACTACGAGCAGTACTTC. This translates into CASSLALAGGNYEQYF. The V gene is TRBV5-1, the J gene TRBJ2-7, with TRBD2 matching 13 bases. The CDR3 spans 16 residues. Unmatched junction bases numbered 3, after V lost 0 bases and J lost 3 bases. Germline values: CDR1 SGHRS, CDR2 YFSETQ.

CDR3 nucleotide sequence: TGTGCCAGCAGCCCGGGACATATGTCACAAGAGACCCAGTACTTC. Protein product: CASSPGHMSQETQYF. The V gene is TRBV14, the J gene TRBJ2-5, with a tentative D call TRBD1 (6 bases). CDR3 size: 15 residues. V lost 4 bases to trimming and J lost 2 bases, with 14 bases between them. Germline V gives CDR1 SGHDN, CDR2 FVKESK.

This chain connects TRBV6-6 to TRBJ1-5; unclear D gene. The CDR3 has 12 residues. V was trimmed by 7 bases and J by 5 bases, leaving 9 bases between them. Germline V gene data show CDR1 as MNHNY and CDR2 as SVGAGI (reference sequence). The CDR3 spells CASIGDHQPQHF. CDR3 bases: TGTGCCAGCATCGGGGATCATCAGCCCCAGCATTTT.

The chain carries TRBV11-2 and TRBJ2-3, with a weak D call TRBD1 (7 bases). Germline assignment: CDR1 SGHAT and CDR2 FQNNGV. The V end lost 1 base, the J end lost 3 bases, and 20 bases lay between the germline ends. The CDR3 has 18 amino acids. The CDR3 here is CASSLGWRGTATTDTQYF. CDR3 sequence (DNA): TGTGCCAGCAGCTTAGGTTGGAGGGGGACAGCTACTACAGATACGCAGTATTTT.

This clone was counted between two and nine times. CDR3 bases: TGTGCCAGTACCGCGAGGCAGGCCGCTAATGAAAAACTGTTTTTT. Residues: CASTARQAANEKLFF. The chain employs TRBV19 and TRBJ1-4; D ambiguous. The CDR3 contains 15 residues. Germline values: CDR1 LNHDA, CDR2 SQIVND (reference sequence). V was shortened by 7 bases and J by 3 bases, with 15 bases between the two germline ends.

This clone has only one observation. This chain connects TRBV7-2 to TRBJ1-4; weak D call: TRBD1 (6 bases). V was shortened by 1 base and J by 5 bases, with 11 bases between the two germline ends. CDR3 length: 15 residues. Germline CDR1 reads SGHTA; CDR2 reads FQGNSA. This CDR3 reads CASSLDTGRNEKLFF. CDR3 in DNA: TGTGCCAGCAGCTTAGACACAGGGAGAAATGAAAAACTGTTTTTT.

The chain joins TRBV28 to TRBJ2-7; D remains ambiguous. The CDR3 has 14 residues. Germline CDR1 is MDHEN and CDR2 is SYDVKM. Trimming stripped 7 bases from V and 0 bases from J, with 13 bases between. This chain's CDR3 is CASTALGNSYEQYF. For the CDR3, the DNA is TGTGCCAGCACCGCCTTAGGGAACTCCTACGAGCAGTACTTC.

The J gene is TRBJ2-1, the V gene TRBV29-1; 8 bases fit TRBD1. There are 17 residues in the CDR3. J was trimmed by 1 base and V by 7 bases; bases with no gene match: 15. CDR1 and CDR2 (germline): SQVTM, ANQGSEA. The CDR3 DNA reads as TGCAGCGCCCAAGGAGGGCAGGGGGCCGGGTCCTACAATGAGCAGTTCTTC. It yields the protein CSAQGGQGAGSYNEQFF.

The genes are TRBV2 and TRBJ2-7; 11 nucleotides agree with TRBD2. Losses at the gene ends were 11 bases for V and 3 bases for J; bases not matched to a gene: 0. From germline, CDR1 is SNHLY and CDR2 FYNNEI. CDR3 size: 11 residues. As DNA, the CDR3 is TGTGCCGGGACTAGCGGCTACGAGCAGTACTTC. It specifies CAGTSGYEQYF.

The V gene is TRBV28, the J gene TRBJ2-7; 7 bases map to TRBD2. This CDR3 spans 14 amino acids. V lost 2 bases, J lost 3 bases, and 4 bases stayed unmatched. Germline CDR1 is MDHEN and CDR2 is SYDVKM. The CDR3 spells CASSLRLADYEQYF. As DNA, the CDR3 is TGTGCCAGCAGTTTACGACTAGCCGACTACGAGCAGTACTTC.

This clone occurred a few times. The chain combines TRBV2 with TRBJ2-1; TRBD2 matches at 13 bases. The ends lost 5 bases at V and 5 bases at J; junction bases unmatched: 9. The V gene's germline CDR1 is SNHLY and CDR2 FYNNEI. CDR3 length: 17 amino acids. This chain's CDR3 is CASSRILGLAGDNEQFF. The CDR3 DNA reads TGTGCCAGCAGTAGAATCCTAGGACTAGCGGGAGACAATGAGCAGTTCTTC.